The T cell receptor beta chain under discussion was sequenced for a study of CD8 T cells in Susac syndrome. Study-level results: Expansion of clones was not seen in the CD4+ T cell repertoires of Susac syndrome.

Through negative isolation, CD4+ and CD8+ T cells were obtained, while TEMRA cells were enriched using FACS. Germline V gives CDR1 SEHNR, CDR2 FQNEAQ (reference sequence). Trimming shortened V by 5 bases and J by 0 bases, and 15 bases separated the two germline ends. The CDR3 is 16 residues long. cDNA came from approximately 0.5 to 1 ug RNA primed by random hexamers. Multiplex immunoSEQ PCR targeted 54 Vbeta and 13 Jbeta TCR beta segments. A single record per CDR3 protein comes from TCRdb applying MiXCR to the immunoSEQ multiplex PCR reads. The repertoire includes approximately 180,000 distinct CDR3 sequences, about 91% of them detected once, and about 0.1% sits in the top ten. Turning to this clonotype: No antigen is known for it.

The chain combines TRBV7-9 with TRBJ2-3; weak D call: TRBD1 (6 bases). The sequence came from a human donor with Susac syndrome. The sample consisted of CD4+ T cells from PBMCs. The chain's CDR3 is CASSRRGTPSTDTQYF. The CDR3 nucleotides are TGTGCCAGCAGCCGAAGGGGGACCCCTAGCACAGATACGCAGTATTTT. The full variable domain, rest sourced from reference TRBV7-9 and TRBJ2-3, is DTGVSQNPRHKITKRGQNVTFRCDPISEHNRLYWYRQTLGQGPEFLTYFQNEAQLEKSRLLSDRFSAERPKGSFSTLEIQRTEQGDSAMYLCASSRRGTPSTDTQYFGPGTRLTVL.